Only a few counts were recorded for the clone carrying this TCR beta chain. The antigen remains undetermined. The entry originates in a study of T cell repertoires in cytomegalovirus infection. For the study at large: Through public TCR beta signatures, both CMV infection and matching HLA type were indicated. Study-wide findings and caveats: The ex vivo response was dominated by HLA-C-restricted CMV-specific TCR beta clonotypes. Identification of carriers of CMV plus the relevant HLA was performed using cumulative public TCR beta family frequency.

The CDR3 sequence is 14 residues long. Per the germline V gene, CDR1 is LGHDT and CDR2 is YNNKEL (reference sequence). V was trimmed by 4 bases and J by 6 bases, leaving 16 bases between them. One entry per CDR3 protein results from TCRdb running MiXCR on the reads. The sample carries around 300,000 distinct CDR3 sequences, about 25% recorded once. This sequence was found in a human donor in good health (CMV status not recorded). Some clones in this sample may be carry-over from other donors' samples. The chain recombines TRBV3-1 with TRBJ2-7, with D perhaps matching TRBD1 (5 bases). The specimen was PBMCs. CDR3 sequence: CASSLARANFEQYF. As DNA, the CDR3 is TGTGCCAGCAGCCTAGCCAGGGCGAACTTCGAGCAGTACTTC.